Below, one T cell receptor beta chain is given with its context. What it binds is not known. This entry belongs to a study of shared clonotypes between healthy human individuals. General study points: The study sampled only blood, and tissue repertoires likely differ.

Ten immunoSEQ deep assay plates were used by the authors to sequence unsorted PBMC DNA. Only in-frame clones appear in the TCRdb table, and some are missing; sequencing was by immunoSEQ multiplex PCR. The data contain 470,000 or so clones, over 70% of them seen just once; the ten biggest clones take up about an eighth. The donors were all Caucasian adults (living in Nashville, Tennessee). Researchers drew on tens of millions of PBMCs for genomic DNA from unsorted samples. The CDR3 covers 15 residues. In germline, CDR1 is GTSNPN, CDR2 SVGIG (reference sequence). Trimming took off 2 bases at V and 1 base at J, with 11 bases between the two ends.

The source material was PBMCs. The chain carries TRBV30 and TRBJ2-2; the D is unclear. This receptor was taken from a woman aged 35 to 49 in good health. Some clones in this sample may be carry-over from other donors' samples. The CDR3 bases are TGTGCCTGGAGTAGCGTTTATCAGAACACCGGGGAGCTGTTTTTT. Its translation is CAWSSVYQNTGELFF.